The source of this T cell receptor (beta chain) is a study of blood T cells in healthy people across ages. Primers used in a second PCR of about 7 to 12 cycles were a sample-barcoded 5' primer and a J-beta primer mix. TCRdb re-analysed the 5' RACE reads in MiXCR, keeping a single row per CDR3 protein. The sample carries about 1.1 million distinct CDR3 sequences, roughly two fifths recorded once. This clonotype was detected a few times. What it binds is not known. Germline CDR1 is SNHLY and CDR2 is FYNNEI. This CDR3 region has 12 residues. V was trimmed by 9 bases and J by 6 bases, leaving 12 bases between them. Study-wide results and limits: Naive CD4+ cell counts and diversity both ran higher in long-lived than in aged donors. Researchers said unsorted PBMCs prevented a conclusive naive versus antigen-experienced comparison.

The chain couples TRBV2 to TRBJ2-1; D call uncertain. What was sequenced was blood. This clonotype was obtained from a man aged 18 to 35 in good health. The CDR3, as DNA: TGTGCCAGTTTAGTAGGCCGCAATGAGCAGTTCTTC. Its protein product is CASLVGRNEQFF.